The source of this T cell receptor (beta chain) is a study of cytomegalovirus exposure and HLA in healthy donors. General observations from the study: Reports indicated that the classifier achieved high specificity and sensitivity in diagnosing cytomegalovirus status.

TCRdb's table, derived via immunoSEQ multiplex PCR, lists solely in-frame clones and lacks some. In the table there are tens of thousands of clones, roughly 91% of which are singletons. Comment on this clone: Its specificity is unknown.

This CDR3 spans 12 amino acids. The germline V gene has CDR1 SQVTM and CDR2 ANQGSEA. Trimming removed 5 bases from V and 9 bases from J, with 16 bases in between. This receptor was identified in a woman aged 18-29 years in good health and CMV-seronegative. V is TRBV29-1 and J is TRBJ1-2; maybe TRBD1 (6 bases). Sample: PBMCs. CDR3 in DNA: TGCAGCGTTACAGGGAATCAAAGGAGCTACACCTTC. Translating it yields CSVTGNQRSYTF.